Presented here are 2 T cell receptor beta chains from one specimen sequenced in a study of T cell changes during pregnancy in multiple sclerosis. Some clones are missing from TCRdb's copy, which holds only in-frame ones; the method was immunoSEQ multiplex PCR. The sample has some 120,000 clones, approximately 93% seen once. Sample: peripheral blood, taken before pregnancy. Receptors were obtained from a female donor with multiple sclerosis, enrolled in a pregnancy study.

This chain uses TRBV4-2 with TRBJ2-5, with 8 bases aligning to TRBD2. The CDR3 has 16 amino acids. The junction had 7 bases not matched to a gene; V was cut back by 0 bases and J by 4 bases. From germline, CDR1 is LGHNA and CDR2 YNFKEQ. The CDR3 loop reads CASSQEVGGAGETQYF. The DNA for the CDR3 is TGTGCCAGCAGCCAAGAAGTCGGGGGGGCCGGAGAGACCCAGTACTTC.

The rearrangement joins TRBV6-1 to TRBJ1-1, with D unresolved. This CDR3 contains 13 residues. Germline CDR1 and CDR2: MNHNS and SASEGT. V was pared by 1 base and J by 11 bases, with 14 bases between. The CDR3 is CASSEGGDISAFF. In DNA form, the CDR3 reads TGTGCCAGCAGTGAAGGGGGAGACATTTCTGCTTTCTTT.